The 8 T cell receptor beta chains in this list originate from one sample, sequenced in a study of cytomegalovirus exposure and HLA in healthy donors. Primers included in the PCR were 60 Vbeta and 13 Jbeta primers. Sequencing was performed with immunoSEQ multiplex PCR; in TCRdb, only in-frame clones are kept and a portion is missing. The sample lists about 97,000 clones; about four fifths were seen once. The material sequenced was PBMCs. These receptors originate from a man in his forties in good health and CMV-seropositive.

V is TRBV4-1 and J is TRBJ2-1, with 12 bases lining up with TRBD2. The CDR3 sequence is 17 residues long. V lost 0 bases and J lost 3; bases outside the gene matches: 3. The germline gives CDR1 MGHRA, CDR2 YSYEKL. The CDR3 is CASSQERGLAGYNEQFF. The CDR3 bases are TGCGCCAGCAGCCAAGAAAGGGGACTAGCGGGCTACAATGAGCAGTTCTTC.

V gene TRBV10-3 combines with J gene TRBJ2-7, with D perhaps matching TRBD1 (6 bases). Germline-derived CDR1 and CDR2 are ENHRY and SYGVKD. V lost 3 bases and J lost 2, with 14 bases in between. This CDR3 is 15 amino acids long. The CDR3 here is CAISDGKGGPYEQYF. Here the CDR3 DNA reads TGTGCCATCAGTGACGGGAAAGGGGGTCCCTACGAGCAGTACTTC.

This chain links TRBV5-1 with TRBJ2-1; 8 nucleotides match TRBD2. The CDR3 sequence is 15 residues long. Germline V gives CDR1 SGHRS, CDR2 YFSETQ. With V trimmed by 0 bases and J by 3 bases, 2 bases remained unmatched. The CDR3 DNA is TGCGCCAGCAGCTTGGAAGCGGGGGTCTACAATGAGCAGTTCTTC. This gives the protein CASSLEAGVYNEQFF.

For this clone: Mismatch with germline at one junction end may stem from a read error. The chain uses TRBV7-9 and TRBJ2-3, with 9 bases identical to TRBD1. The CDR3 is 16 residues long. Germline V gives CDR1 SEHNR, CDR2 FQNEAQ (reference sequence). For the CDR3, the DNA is TGTTCCAGCAGCTTAGCGACAGGGGGTTTGACAGATACGCAGTATTTT. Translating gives CSSSLATGGLTDTQYF. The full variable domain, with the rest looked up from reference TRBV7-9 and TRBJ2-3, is DTGVSQNPRHKITKRGQNVTFRCDPISEHNRLYWYRQTLGQGPEFLTYFQNEAQLEKSRLLSDRFSAERPKGSFSTLEIQRTEQGDSAMYLCSSSLATGGLTDTQYFGPGTRLTVL.

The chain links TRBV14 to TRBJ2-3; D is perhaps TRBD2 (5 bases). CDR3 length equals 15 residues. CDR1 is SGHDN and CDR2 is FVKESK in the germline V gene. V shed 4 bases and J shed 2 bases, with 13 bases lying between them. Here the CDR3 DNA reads TGTGCCAGCAGCCTCTCGGGGTCTTACACAGATACGCAGTATTTT. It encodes CASSLSGSYTDTQYF.

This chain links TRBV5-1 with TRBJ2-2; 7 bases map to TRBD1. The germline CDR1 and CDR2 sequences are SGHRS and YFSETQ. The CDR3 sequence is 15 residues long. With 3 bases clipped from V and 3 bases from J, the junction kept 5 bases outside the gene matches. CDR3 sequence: CASSYTGDHTGELFF. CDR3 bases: TGCGCCAGCAGCTACACAGGGGACCACACCGGGGAGCTGTTTTTT.

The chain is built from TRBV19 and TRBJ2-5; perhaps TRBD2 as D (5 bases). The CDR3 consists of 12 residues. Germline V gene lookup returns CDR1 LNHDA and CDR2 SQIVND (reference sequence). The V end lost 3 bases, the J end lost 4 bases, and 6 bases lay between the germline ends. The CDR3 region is CASSIEGETQYF. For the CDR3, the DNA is TGTGCCAGTAGTATTGAGGGAGAGACCCAGTACTTC.

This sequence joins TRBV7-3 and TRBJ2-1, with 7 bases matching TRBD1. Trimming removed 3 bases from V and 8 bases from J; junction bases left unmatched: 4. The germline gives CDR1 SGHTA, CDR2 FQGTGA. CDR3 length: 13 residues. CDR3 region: CASSFDRDHEQFF. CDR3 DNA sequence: TGTGCCAGCAGCTTCGACAGGGACCATGAGCAGTTCTTC.